This TCR beta chain was profiled in a study of vaccination and CD4 T cells after COVID-19. As for the study in general: The BNT162b2 or mRNA-1273 vaccine was given to participants in two doses.

Each CDR3 protein gets one entry after TCRdb re-called the PCR reads with MiXCR. There are 25,000 to 30,000 distinct CDR3 sequences in the sample; around 53% occur only once, and around 6% lies in the top ten. Germline V CDR1 and CDR2: LGHNA, YNFKEQ. V gave up 4 bases and J gave up 5 bases, with 14 bases separating them. CDR3 length equals 14 residues. Stated time point: late sampling 161 to 241 days after vaccination in three convalescent patients. The input for sequencing was CD4+ T cells from blood, taken about 7 months after SARS-CoV-2 vaccination. The source is a human donor who had recovered from COVID-19. The chain couples TRBV4-2 to TRBJ1-1, with a weak D call TRBD1 (6 bases). The CDR3 coding sequence is TGTGCCAGCAGCCCAATCGGGGGGCAGACTGAAGCTTTCTTT. It codes for CASSPIGGQTEAFF.